These 2 T cell receptor beta chains were sequenced from one sample in a study of T cells expressing NK-cell markers. One entry per CDR3 protein, without DNA, is what TCRdb gives after re-calling the 5' RACE reads. This table holds 350,000 to 450,000 distinct CDR3 sequences. The sequenced sample was blood T cells: a sorted CD56 or NKG2C T cell subset, CD4+ or CD8+ T cells, or bulk PBMC T cells (not recorded which). The receptors derive from a man aged 18 to 69 in good health.

The J gene is TRBJ2-1, the V gene TRBV20-1. This CDR3 contains 14 residues. Germline V gene data show CDR1 as DFQATT and CDR2 as SNEGSKA (reference sequence). CDR3 loop: CSARDVSSYNEQFF.

V and J are TRBV9 and TRBJ2-5; TCRdb names TRBD2, which stays unverified in the absence of DNA. Germline lookup yields CDR1 SGDLS and CDR2 YYNGEE. The CDR3 has 17 amino acids. CDR3 region: CASSTRTSGGMRETQYF.